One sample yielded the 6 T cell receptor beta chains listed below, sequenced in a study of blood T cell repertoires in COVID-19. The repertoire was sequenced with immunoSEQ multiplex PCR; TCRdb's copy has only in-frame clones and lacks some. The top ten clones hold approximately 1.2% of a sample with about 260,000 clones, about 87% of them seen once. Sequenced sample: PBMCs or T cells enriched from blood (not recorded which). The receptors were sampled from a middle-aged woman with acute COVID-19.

The CDR3 here is CASSLYRRGTEAFF. DNA of the CDR3: TGTGCCAGCAGTTTATACAGGAGGGGCACTGAAGCTTTCTTT. This rearrangement joins TRBV28 to TRBJ1-1; TRBD1 might be the D (5 bases). The CDR3 extends over 14 amino acids. Trimming cost V 1 base and J 4 bases, with 10 bases left between them. Germline CDR1 MDHEN, CDR2 SYDVKM.

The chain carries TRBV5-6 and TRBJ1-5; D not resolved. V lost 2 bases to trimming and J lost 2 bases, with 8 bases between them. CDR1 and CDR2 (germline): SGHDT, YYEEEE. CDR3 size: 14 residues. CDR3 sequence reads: CASSFGQGNQPQHF. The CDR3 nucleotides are TGTGCCAGCAGCTTTGGTCAGGGCAATCAGCCCCAGCATTTT.

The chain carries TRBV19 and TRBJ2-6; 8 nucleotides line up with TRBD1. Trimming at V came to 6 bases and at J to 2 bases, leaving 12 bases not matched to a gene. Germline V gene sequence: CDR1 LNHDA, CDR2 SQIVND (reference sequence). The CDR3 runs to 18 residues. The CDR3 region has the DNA TGTGCCAGTAGCACCATGGCCGGACAGGGACCTGGGGCCAACGTCCTGACTTTC. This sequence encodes CASSTMAGQGPGANVLTF.

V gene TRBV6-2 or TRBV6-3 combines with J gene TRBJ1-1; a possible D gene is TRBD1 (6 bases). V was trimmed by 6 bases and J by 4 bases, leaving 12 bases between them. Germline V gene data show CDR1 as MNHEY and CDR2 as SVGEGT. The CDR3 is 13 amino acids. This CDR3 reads CASSNTGTTEAFF. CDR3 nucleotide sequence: TGTGCCAGCAGCAATACAGGGACCACTGAAGCTTTCTTT.

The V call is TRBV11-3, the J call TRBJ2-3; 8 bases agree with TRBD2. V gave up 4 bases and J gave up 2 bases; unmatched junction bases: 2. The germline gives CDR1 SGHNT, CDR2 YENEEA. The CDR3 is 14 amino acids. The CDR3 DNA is TGTGCCAGCAGCTATAGCGGGATCACAGATACGCAGTATTTT. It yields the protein CASSYSGITDTQYF.

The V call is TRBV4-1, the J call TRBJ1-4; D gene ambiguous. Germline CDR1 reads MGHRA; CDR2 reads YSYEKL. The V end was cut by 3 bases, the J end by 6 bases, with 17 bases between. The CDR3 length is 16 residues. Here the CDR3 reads CASSQIILRGYEKLFF. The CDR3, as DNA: TGCGCCAGCAGCCAGATAATCCTGCGGGGTTATGAAAAACTGTTTTTT.